This T cell receptor beta chain was found in a study of technical replicates of blood from several donors. Using immunoSEQ multiplex PCR, the repertoire was profiled, and TCRdb retains in-frame clones only, with some absent. Counted here are 75,000 to 85,000 clones, around 95% occurring once; the ten biggest clones make up 0.36%. The V and J ends lost 6 bases and 6 bases respectively, with 12 bases between them. CDR1 and CDR2 from the germline V gene are SNHLY and FYNNEI. The CDR3 consists of 12 residues. The V call is TRBV2, the J call TRBJ2-7, with D unclear. The clonotype comes from a human donor in good health. Source material: T cells isolated from PBMCs. The CDR3 reads CASSETPGEQYF. The CDR3 DNA follows: TGTGCCAGCAGCGAGACACCAGGCGAGCAGTACTTC.